Following are 21 T cell receptor beta chains from one sample sequenced in a study of cytomegalovirus exposure and HLA in healthy donors. The assay was immunoSEQ multiplex PCR, and TCRdb's table has in-frame clones only and misses some. The repertoire holds about 140,000 clones, approximately 87% seen once, with approximately 3% in the top ten. The sample was PBMCs. The receptors were gathered from a man in his late teens or twenties in good health and CMV-seronegative.

The genes are TRBV27 and TRBJ1-2; TRBD1 agrees at 12 bases. Germline V CDR1 and CDR2: MNHEY, SMNVEV (reference sequence). V dropped 1 base and J dropped 8; count of bases not matched to a gene: 11. This CDR3 is built from 17 residues. The CDR3 bases are TGTGCCAGCAGTTTATTCCTACCGGGACAGGGGGCTGTAGGCTACACCTTC. Residues: CASSLFLPGQGAVGYTF.

The J gene is TRBJ2-7, the V gene TRBV19, with D perhaps matching TRBD2 (6 bases). V lost 4 bases, J lost 3 bases, and 10 bases lay in between. The CDR3 is made up of 13 amino acids. Germline CDR1 LNHDA, CDR2 SQIVND (reference sequence). CDR3 in amino acids: CASSNRGIYEQYF. The CDR3 DNA sequence: TGTGCCAGTAGTAATCGGGGGATCTACGAGCAGTACTTC.

The chain is built from TRBV4-1 and TRBJ2-5, with 16 bases fitting TRBD2. Germline CDR1 and CDR2: MGHRA and YSYEKL. With 3 bases clipped from V and 2 bases from J, the junction kept 6 bases outside the gene matches. This CDR3 has 18 amino acids. CDR3 DNA: TGCGCCAGCAGCCACCCGGGACTAGCGGGGGGGATGCAAGAGACCCAGTACTTC. It specifies CASSHPGLAGGMQETQYF.

This clone showed up just a few times. V usage is TRBV5-1 and J usage is TRBJ2-7; 7 bases align to TRBD1. The V and J ends lost 4 bases and 2 bases, in that order; junction bases with no gene match: 6. This CDR3 has 14 amino acids. CDR1 and CDR2 from the germline V gene are SGHRS and YFSETQ. The CDR3 spells CASSREGQTYEQYF. CDR3 coding DNA: TGCGCCAGCAGCCGTGAGGGACAGACCTACGAGCAGTACTTC. The variable domain in full, with the rest retrieved from reference TRBV5-1 and TRBJ2-7, is KAGVTQTPRYLIKTRGQQVTLSCSPISGHRSVSWYQQTPGQGLQFLFEYFSETQRNKGNFPGRFSGRQFSNSRSEMNVSTLELGDSALYLCASSREGQTYEQYFGPGTRLTVT.

This chain uses TRBV2 with TRBJ2-1, with 11 bases identical to TRBD2. Germline trimming cut 6 bases from V and 7 bases from J; bases unmatched to any gene: 11. This CDR3 is 16 amino acids long. Per the germline V gene, CDR1 is SNHLY and CDR2 is FYNNEI. The CDR3 DNA sequence: TGTGCCAGCAGCGAGACTACTAGCGGGAGAAGGAATGAGCAGTTCTTC. Amino acids: CASSETTSGRRNEQFF.

CDR3 nucleotide sequence: TGTGCCAGCTCACCACCGGCGGGGGCGGTTGGAAACACCATATATTTT. This encodes CASSPPAGAVGNTIYF. The chain joins TRBV18 to TRBJ1-3; maybe TRBD1 (6 bases). The germline V gene has CDR1 KGHSH and CDR2 LQKENI. The CDR3 is 16 residues long. Trimming removed 0 bases at V and 3 bases at J, with 12 bases between. Full variable domain (missing parts from reference TRBV18 and TRBJ1-3): NAGVMQNPRHLVRRRGQEARLRCSPMKGHSHVYWYRQLPEEGLKFMVYLQKENIIDESGMPKERFSAEFPKEGPSILRIQQVVRGDSAAYFCASSPPAGAVGNTIYFGEGSWLTVV.

The rearrangement joins TRBV11-2 to TRBJ1-4; D might be TRBD1 (6 bases). CDR1 and CDR2 (germline): SGHAT, FQNNGV. V was pared by 5 bases and J by 5 bases, with 15 bases between. The CDR3 contains 15 residues. The chain's CDR3 is CASSAPQTGNEKLFF. The CDR3 DNA is TGTGCCAGCAGCGCCCCCCAGACAGGAAATGAAAAACTGTTTTTT. Together with reference TRBV11-2 and TRBJ1-4, the CDR3 gives the full variable domain: EAGVAQSPRYKIIEKRQSVAFWCNPISGHATLYWYQQILGQGPKLLIQFQNNGVVDDSQLPKDRFSAERLKGVDSTLKIQPAKLEDSAVYLCASSAPQTGNEKLFFGSGTQLSVL.

The chain carries TRBV5-1 and TRBJ2-1; TRBD1 might be the D (5 bases). V shed 0 bases and J shed 8 bases, with 15 bases lying between them. This CDR3 spans 15 amino acids. Per the germline V gene, CDR1 is SGHRS and CDR2 is YFSETQ. The CDR3 DNA sequence: TGCGCCAGCAGCTTGGGTTATTCACAGGACGATGAGCAGTTCTTC. This sequence encodes CASSLGYSQDDEQFF.

This clone has more than one count but fewer than ten. The V gene is TRBV2, the J gene TRBJ1-4; D call uncertain. The V end lost 1 base, the J end lost 0 bases, and 6 bases lay between the germline ends. In germline, CDR1 is SNHLY, CDR2 FYNNEI. The CDR3 runs 15 residues. CDR3 residues: CASSEGLATNEKLFF. For the CDR3, the DNA is TGTGCCAGCAGTGAAGGTCTTGCAACTAATGAAAAACTGTTTTTT.

The chain carries TRBV12-5 and TRBJ2-5; 8 nucleotides align to TRBD1. The J segment lost 0 bases and the V segment lost 6 bases, leaving 15 bases of the junction unmatched. The CDR3 is made up of 18 amino acids. CDR1 and CDR2 (germline): LGHNT, FRNRAP. CDR3 in DNA: TGTGCTAGTGGGAAAACTATGACAGGGGTTGGTTACCAAGAGACCCAGTACTTC. The encoded protein is CASGKTMTGVGYQETQYF.

V is TRBV5-1 and J is TRBJ2-5; 7 bases are a match to TRBD2. This CDR3 region has 15 residues. J gave up 5 bases and V 0 bases, and 7 bases lay outside the gene matches. The germline V gene encodes CDR1 SGHRS and CDR2 YFSETQ. This CDR3 reads CASSLAPTGGETQYF. The CDR3, as DNA: TGCGCCAGCAGCTTGGCGCCAACCGGGGGGGAGACCCAGTACTTC.

In its sample, this clone was seen once. The V and J genes are TRBV18 and TRBJ2-7; 11 bases align to TRBD2. The CDR3 contains 15 residues. Germline values: CDR1 KGHSH, CDR2 LQKENI. With 2 bases clipped from V and 0 bases from J, the junction kept 0 bases outside the gene matches. For the CDR3, the DNA is TGTGCCAGCTCACCAACTAGCGGGAGCTCCTACGAGCAGTACTTC. Its translation is CASSPTSGSSYEQYF.

This clone was detected only once. The genes are TRBV19 and TRBJ1-1, with a weak D call TRBD1 (6 bases). CDR1 and CDR2 from the germline V gene are LNHDA and SQIVND (reference sequence). V was cut by 1 base and J by 1 base, with 7 bases left in between. This CDR3 is built from 14 residues. The CDR3 DNA reads as TGTGCCAGTAGTATAGTGGGACAGAACACTGAAGCTTTCTTT. Protein product: CASSIVGQNTEAFF. The full variable domain, its missing parts supplied by reference TRBV19 and TRBJ1-1, is DGGITQSPKYLFRKEGQNVTLSCEQNLNHDAMYWYRQDPGQGLRLIYYSQIVNDFQKGDIAEGYSVSREKKESFPLTVTSAQKNPTAFYLCASSIVGQNTEAFFGQGTRLTVV.

The rearrangement links TRBV28 to TRBJ2-2, with a weak D call TRBD2 (6 bases). This CDR3 has 13 amino acids. Trimming shortened V by 5 bases and J by 3 bases, and 7 bases separated the two germline ends. CDR1 MDHEN and CDR2 SYDVKM come from the germline V gene. CDR3 protein: CASSTGDTGELFF. DNA of the CDR3: TGTGCCAGCAGTACGGGAGACACCGGGGAGCTGTTTTTT.

The V call is TRBV7-9, the J call TRBJ1-2; 9 positions agree with TRBD1. The CDR3 is made up of 15 amino acids. The germline gives CDR1 SEHNR, CDR2 FQNEAQ (reference sequence). The V segment lost 0 bases and the J segment 8 bases; nucleotides outside the gene matches: 7. The CDR3 region has the DNA TGTGCCAGCAGCTTAGCTTCGACAGGGGGGCAAGGCTACACCTTC. Protein: CASSLASTGGQGYTF.

The chain uses TRBV11-2 and TRBJ2-7, with TRBD2 matching over 10 bases. Germline trimming cut 5 bases from V and 2 bases from J; bases unmatched to any gene: 6. CDR1 and CDR2 (germline): SGHAT, FQNNGV. The CDR3 has 15 amino acids. The CDR3, as DNA: TGTGCCAGCAGCCACAGCGGGAGGGCGACCTACGAGCAGTACTTC. Amino acid sequence: CASSHSGRATYEQYF.

V is TRBV27 and J is TRBJ1-1; unclear D gene. V lost 3 bases and J 1 base, leaving 9 bases between the germline ends. The V gene's germline CDR1 is MNHEY and CDR2 SMNVEV (reference sequence). The CDR3 extends over 14 amino acids. The CDR3 spells CASSFSPENTEAFF. The DNA for the CDR3 is TGTGCCAGCAGTTTCTCCCCAGAGAACACTGAAGCTTTCTTT.

The V and J genes are TRBV7-9 and TRBJ2-3, with a weak D call TRBD1 (5 bases). Trimming removed 1 base at V and 4 bases at J, with 12 bases between. The CDR3 is 15 residues long. The V gene's germline CDR1 is SEHNR and CDR2 FQNEAQ (reference sequence). CDR3 sequence reads: CASSLGGYVSDTQYF. In nucleotides, the CDR3 is TGTGCCAGCAGCTTAGGGGGCTACGTTTCAGATACGCAGTATTTT.

The chain uses TRBV7-8 and TRBJ1-5; 8 nucleotides align to TRBD1. This CDR3 is 14 amino acids long. Germline V CDR1 and CDR2: SGHVS, FQNEAQ. J gave up 7 bases and V 5 bases, and 7 bases lay outside the gene matches. CDR3 coding DNA: TGTGCCAGCAGCCGGCCAGGGGGCTCCCAGCCCCAGCATTTT. The encoded protein is CASSRPGGSQPQHF.

V gene TRBV4-1 combines with J gene TRBJ2-7; D remains ambiguous. Deletions cut 2 bases from V and 2 bases from J, with 16 bases between. The CDR3 sequence is 16 residues long. CDR1 is MGHRA and CDR2 is YSYEKL in the germline V gene. In DNA form, the CDR3 reads TGCGCCAGCAGCCAATTAGACTTGCCCGTAACCTACGAGCAGTACTTC. This sequence encodes CASSQLDLPVTYEQYF.

This sequence joins TRBV19 and TRBJ2-1; possibly TRBD1 for D (5 bases). The CDR3 has 16 residues. Between the trimmed V and J ends, which lost 1 base and 5 bases, there was a span of 15 bases. Per the germline V gene, CDR1 is LNHDA and CDR2 is SQIVND (reference sequence). In DNA, the CDR3 is TGTGCCAGTAGTATAGTCAGGGTGGGCTCGAACAATGAGCAGTTCTTC. This encodes CASSIVRVGSNNEQFF.